The clone carrying this TCR beta chain has only a few counts. Trimming removed 9 bases from V and 7 bases from J, with 28 bases in between. The CDR3 length is 17 residues. CDR1 MNHEY and CDR2 SMNVEV come from the germline V gene (reference sequence). The entry originates in a study of identical twins. TCRdb ran MiXCR on the 5' RACE reads and lists one entry per CDR3 protein. The table shows 520,000 or so distinct CDR3 sequences, with approximately 22% occurring only once. These data also featured in a second study, about T cells expressing NK-cell markers.

What was sequenced was CD4+ T cells sorted from blood. This TCR derives from a woman aged 18-30 years in good health. The V and J genes are TRBV27 and TRBJ2-1, with TRBD1 as a possible D gene (6 bases). CDR3 sequence reads: CARAPRPNRENFNEQFF. CDR3 bases: TGTGCCAGAGCTCCGCGACCCAACAGGGAGAATTTTAATGAGCAGTTCTTC.